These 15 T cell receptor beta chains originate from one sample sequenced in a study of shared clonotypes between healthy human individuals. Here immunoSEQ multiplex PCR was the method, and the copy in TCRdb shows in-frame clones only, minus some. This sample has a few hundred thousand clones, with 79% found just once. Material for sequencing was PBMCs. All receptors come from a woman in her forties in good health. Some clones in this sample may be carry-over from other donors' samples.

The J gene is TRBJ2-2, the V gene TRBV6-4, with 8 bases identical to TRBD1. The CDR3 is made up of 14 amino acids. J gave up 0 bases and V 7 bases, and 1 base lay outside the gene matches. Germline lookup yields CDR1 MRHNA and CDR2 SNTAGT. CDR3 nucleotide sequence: TGTGCCAGCATGGGACAGGCGAACACCGGGGAGCTGTTTTTT. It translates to CASMGQANTGELFF.

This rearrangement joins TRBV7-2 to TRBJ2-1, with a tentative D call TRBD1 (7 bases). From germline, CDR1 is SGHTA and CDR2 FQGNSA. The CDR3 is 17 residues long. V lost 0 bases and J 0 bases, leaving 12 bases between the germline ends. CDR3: CASSLAWRGLSYNEQFF. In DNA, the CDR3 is TGTGCCAGCAGCTTAGCGTGGAGGGGGCTCTCCTACAATGAGCAGTTCTTC.

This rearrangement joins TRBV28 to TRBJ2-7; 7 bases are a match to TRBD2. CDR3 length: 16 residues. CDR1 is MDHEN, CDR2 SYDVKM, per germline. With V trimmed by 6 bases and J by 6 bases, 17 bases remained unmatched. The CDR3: CASSPPGSGVTTEQYF. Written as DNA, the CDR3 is TGTGCCAGCAGCCCCCCGGGGAGCGGGGTGACCACCGAGCAGTACTTC. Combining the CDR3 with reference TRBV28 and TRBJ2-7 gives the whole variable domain DVKVTQSSRYLVKRTGEKVFLECVQDMDHENMFWYRQDPGLGLRLIYFSYDVKMKEKGDIPEGYSVSREKKERFSLILESASTNQTSMYLCASSPPGSGVTTEQYFGPGTRLTVT.

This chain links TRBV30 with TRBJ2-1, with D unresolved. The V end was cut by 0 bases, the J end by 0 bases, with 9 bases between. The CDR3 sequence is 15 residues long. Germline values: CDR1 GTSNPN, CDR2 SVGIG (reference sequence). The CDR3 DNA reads TGTGCCTGGAGTGTGGGCCATAGCTCCTACAATGAGCAGTTCTTC. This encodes CAWSVGHSSYNEQFF.

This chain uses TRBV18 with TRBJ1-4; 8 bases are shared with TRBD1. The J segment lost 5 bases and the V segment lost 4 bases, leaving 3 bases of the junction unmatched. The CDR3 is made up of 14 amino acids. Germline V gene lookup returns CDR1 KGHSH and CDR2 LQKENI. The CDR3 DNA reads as TGTGCCAGCTCACGGGGACAGGAGAATGAAAAACTGTTTTTT. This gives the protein CASSRGQENEKLFF. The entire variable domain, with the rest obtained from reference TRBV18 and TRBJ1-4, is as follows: NAGVMQNPRHLVRRRGQEARLRCSPMKGHSHVYWYRQLPEEGLKFMVYLQKENIIDESGMPKERFSAEFPKEGPSILRIQQVVRGDSAAYFCASSRGQENEKLFFGSGTQLSVL.

The CDR3 protein is CASSTNVQETQYF. CDR3 coding DNA: TGTGCCAGCAGCACAAACGTCCAAGAGACCCAGTACTTC. The rearrangement links TRBV7-7 to TRBJ2-5; unclear D gene. Deletions cut 5 bases from V and 1 base from J, with 8 bases between. Germline assignment: CDR1 SSHAT and CDR2 FNYEAQ (reference sequence). This CDR3 has 13 residues.

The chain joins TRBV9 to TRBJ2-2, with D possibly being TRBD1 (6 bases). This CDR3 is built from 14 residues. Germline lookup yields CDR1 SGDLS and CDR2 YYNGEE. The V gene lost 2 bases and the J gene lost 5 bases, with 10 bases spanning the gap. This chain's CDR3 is CASSVRQGTGELFF. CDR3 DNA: TGTGCCAGCAGCGTGCGGCAGGGGACCGGGGAGCTGTTTTTT.

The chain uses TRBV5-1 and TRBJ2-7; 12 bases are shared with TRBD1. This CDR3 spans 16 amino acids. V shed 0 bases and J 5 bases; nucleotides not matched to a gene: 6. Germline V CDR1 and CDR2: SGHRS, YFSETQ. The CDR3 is CASSLDGTGGANEQYF. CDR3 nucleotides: TGCGCCAGCAGCTTGGATGGGACAGGGGGCGCGAACGAGCAGTACTTC. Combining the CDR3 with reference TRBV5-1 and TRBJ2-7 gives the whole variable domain KAGVTQTPRYLIKTRGQQVTLSCSPISGHRSVSWYQQTPGQGLQFLFEYFSETQRNKGNFPGRFSGRQFSNSRSEMNVSTLELGDSALYLCASSLDGTGGANEQYFGPGTRLTVT.

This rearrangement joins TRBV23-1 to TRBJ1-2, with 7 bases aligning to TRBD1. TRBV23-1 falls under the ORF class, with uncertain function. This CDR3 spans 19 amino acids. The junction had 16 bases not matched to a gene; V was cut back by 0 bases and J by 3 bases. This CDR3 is CASSQSAPPGGGSYYGYTF. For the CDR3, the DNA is TGCGCCAGCAGTCAATCGGCCCCTCCCGGAGGGGGCTCTTACTATGGCTACACCTTC.

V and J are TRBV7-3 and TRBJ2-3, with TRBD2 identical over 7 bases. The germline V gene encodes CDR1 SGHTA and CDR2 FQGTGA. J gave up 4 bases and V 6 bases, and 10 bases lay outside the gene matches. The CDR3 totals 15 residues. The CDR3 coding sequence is TGTGCCAGCAGTCGGGGGGACGGCAGGGCAGATACGCAGTATTTT. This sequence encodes CASSRGDGRADTQYF.

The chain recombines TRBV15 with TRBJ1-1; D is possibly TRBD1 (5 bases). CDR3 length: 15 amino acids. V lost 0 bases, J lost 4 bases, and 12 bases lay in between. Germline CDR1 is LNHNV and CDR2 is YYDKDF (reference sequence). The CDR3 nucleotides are TGTGCCACCAGCAGAGATCTTATAGGGGCCACTGAAGCTTTCTTT. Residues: CATSRDLIGATEAFF.

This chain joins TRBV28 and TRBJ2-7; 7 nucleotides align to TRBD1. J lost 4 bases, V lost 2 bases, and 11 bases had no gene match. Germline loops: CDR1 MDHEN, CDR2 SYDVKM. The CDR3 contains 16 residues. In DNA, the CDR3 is TGTGCCAGCAGTTTACCGGGACAGCGCCCCCCTTACGAGCAGTACTTC. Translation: CASSLPGQRPPYEQYF. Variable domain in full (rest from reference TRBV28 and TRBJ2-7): DVKVTQSSRYLVKRTGEKVFLECVQDMDHENMFWYRQDPGLGLRLIYFSYDVKMKEKGDIPEGYSVSREKKERFSLILESASTNQTSMYLCASSLPGQRPPYEQYFGPGTRLTVT.

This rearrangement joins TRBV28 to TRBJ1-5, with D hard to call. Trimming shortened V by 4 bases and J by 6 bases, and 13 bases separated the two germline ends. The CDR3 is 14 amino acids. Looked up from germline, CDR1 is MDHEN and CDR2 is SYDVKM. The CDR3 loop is CASSSPTAGQPQHF. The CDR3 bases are TGTGCCAGCAGTTCCCCAACGGCGGGTCAGCCCCAGCATTTT.

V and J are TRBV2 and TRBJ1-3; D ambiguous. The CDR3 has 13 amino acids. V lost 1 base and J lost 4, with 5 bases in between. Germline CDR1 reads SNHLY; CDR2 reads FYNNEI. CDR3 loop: CASSEVGGNTIYF. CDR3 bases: TGTGCCAGCAGTGAAGTAGGAGGAAACACCATATATTTT.

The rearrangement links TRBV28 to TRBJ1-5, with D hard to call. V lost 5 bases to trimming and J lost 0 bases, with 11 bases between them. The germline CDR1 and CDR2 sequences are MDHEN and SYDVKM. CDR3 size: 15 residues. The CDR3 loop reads CASSREDYSNQPQHF. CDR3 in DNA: TGTGCCAGCAGTCGGGAGGACTATAGCAATCAGCCCCAGCATTTT.